This T cell receptor beta chain was sequenced during a study of blood T cell repertoires in COVID-19. Study context: Nucleic acid was either cDNA or gDNA, and it came from T cells, B-cell-depleted T cells, or PBMCs.

Sequencing used immunoSEQ multiplex PCR; TCRdb keeps in-frame clones, though not all of them. The sample lists around 100,000 clones; approximately 88% were seen once. Sequencing was done on a sample of peripheral blood. This TCR was recovered from a woman between 65 and 79 years old with acute or convalescent COVID-19.

For the CDR3, the DNA is TGTGCCAGCTCACTGGGACAGGCATTCTCTAGCAATCAGCCCCAGCATTTT. Encoded protein: CASSLGQAFSSNQPQHF. This chain uses TRBV18 with TRBJ1-5, with 8 bases identical to TRBD1. The CDR3 is 17 amino acids. Germline assignment: CDR1 KGHSH and CDR2 LQKENI. The trim removed 4 bases at V and 0 bases at J, leaving 8 bases unmatched.